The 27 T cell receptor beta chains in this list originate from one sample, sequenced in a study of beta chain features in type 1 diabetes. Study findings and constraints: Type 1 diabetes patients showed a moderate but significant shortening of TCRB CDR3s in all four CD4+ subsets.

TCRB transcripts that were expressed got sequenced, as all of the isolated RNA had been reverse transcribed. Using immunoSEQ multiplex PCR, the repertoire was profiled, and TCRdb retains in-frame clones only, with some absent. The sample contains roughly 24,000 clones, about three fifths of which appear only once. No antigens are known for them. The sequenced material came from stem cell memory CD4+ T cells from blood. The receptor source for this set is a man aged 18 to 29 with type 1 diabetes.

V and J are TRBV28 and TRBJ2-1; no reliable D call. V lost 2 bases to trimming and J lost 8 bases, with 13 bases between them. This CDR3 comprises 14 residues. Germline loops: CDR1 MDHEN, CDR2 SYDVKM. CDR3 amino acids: CASSLGQFSYEQFF. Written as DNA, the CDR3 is TGTGCCAGCAGTTTAGGGCAGTTTAGTTATGAGCAGTTCTTC.

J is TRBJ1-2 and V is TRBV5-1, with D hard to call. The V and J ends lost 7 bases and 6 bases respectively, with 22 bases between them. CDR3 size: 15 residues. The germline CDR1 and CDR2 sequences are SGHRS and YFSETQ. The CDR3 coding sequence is TGCGCCAGCGGGCCCGGAGGCGAAGATGTTCATGGCTACACCTTC. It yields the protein CASGPGGEDVHGYTF.

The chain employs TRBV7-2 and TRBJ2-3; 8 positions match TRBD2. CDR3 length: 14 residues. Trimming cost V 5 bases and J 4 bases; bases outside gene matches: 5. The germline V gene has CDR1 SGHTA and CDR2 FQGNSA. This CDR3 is CASSPSGGADTQYF. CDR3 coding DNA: TGTGCCAGCAGCCCCTCCGGGGGGGCAGATACGCAGTATTTT.

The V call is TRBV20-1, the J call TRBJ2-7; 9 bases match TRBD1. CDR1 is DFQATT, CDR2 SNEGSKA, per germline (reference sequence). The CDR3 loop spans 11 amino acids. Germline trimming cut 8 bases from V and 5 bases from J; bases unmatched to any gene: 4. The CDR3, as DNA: TGCAGTCCTGGACAGGGGAACGAGCAGTACTTC. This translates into CSPGQGNEQYF.

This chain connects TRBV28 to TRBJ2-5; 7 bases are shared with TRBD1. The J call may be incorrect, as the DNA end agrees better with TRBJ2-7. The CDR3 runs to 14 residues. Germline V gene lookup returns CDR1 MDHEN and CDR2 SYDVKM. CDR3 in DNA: TGTGCCAGCAGCCCCCCAGGGGGTTCCTACGAGCAGTACTTC. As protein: CASSPPGGSYEQYF.

CDR3 residues: CASNEPGRPAPNTEAFF. In DNA form, the CDR3 reads TGCGCCAGCAACGAACCGGGTCGGCCCGCCCCCAACACTGAAGCTTTCTTT. This chain links TRBV5-1 with TRBJ1-1; D unresolved. The length of the CDR3 is 17 residues. Germline V gene sequence: CDR1 SGHRS, CDR2 YFSETQ. V lost 6 bases and J lost 2, with 23 bases in between.

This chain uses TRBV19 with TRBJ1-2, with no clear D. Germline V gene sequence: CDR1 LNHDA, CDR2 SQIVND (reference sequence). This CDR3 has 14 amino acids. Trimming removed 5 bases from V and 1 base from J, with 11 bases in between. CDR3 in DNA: TGTGCCAGTAGTTCCACGCGGCGTAACTATGGCTACACCTTC. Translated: CASSSTRRNYGYTF.

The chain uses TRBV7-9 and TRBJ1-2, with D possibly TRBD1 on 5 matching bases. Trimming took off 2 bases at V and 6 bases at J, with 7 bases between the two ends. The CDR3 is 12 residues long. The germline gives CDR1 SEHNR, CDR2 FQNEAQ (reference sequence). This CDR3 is CASSLSGNGYTF. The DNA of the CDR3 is TGTGCCAGCAGCTTATCAGGGAATGGCTACACCTTC.

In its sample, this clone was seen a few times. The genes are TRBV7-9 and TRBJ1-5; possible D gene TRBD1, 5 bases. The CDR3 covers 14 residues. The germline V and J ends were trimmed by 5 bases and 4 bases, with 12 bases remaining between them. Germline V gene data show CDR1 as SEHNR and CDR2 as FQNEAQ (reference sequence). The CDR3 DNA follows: TGTGCCAGCAGCGCCGTAGGGGCGAATCAGCCCCAGCATTTT. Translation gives CASSAVGANQPQHF.

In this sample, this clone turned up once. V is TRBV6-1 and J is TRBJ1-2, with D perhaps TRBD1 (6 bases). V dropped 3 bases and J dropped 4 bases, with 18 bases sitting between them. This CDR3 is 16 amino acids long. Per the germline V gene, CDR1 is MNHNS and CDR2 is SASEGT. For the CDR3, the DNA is TGTGCCAGCAGTGATCCCGGGACGAAAGGGGGCTATGGCTACACCTTC. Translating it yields CASSDPGTKGGYGYTF.

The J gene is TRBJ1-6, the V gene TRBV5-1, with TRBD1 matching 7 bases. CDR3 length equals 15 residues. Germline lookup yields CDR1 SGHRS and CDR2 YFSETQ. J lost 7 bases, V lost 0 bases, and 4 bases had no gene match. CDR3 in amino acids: CASSLGGTANSPLHF. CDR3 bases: TGCGCCAGCAGCTTGGGAGGGACAGCAAATTCACCCCTCCACTTT. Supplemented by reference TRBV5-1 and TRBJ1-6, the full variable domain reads KAGVTQTPRYLIKTRGQQVTLSCSPISGHRSVSWYQQTPGQGLQFLFEYFSETQRNKGNFPGRFSGRQFSNSRSEMNVSTLELGDSALYLCASSLGGTANSPLHFGNGTRLTVT.

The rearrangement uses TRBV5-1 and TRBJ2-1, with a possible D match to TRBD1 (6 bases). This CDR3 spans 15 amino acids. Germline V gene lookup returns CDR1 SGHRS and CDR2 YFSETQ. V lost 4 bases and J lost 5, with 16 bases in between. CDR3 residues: CASSEMGHRNNEQFF. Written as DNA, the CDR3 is TGCGCCAGCAGCGAGATGGGACATCGCAACAATGAGCAGTTCTTC.

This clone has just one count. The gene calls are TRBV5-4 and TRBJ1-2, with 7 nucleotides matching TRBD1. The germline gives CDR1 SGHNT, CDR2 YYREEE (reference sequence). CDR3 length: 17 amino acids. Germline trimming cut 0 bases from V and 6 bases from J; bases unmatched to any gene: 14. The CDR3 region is CASSLVPRERDRDGYTF. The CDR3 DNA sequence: TGTGCCAGCAGCTTGGTCCCTCGAGAAAGAGACAGGGATGGCTACACCTTC.

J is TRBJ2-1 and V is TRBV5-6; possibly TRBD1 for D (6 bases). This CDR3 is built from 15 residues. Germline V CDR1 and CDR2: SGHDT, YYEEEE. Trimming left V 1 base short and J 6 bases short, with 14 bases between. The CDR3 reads CASSLWQGTGNEQFF. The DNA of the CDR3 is TGTGCCAGCAGCTTGTGGCAGGGGACGGGCAATGAGCAGTTCTTC.

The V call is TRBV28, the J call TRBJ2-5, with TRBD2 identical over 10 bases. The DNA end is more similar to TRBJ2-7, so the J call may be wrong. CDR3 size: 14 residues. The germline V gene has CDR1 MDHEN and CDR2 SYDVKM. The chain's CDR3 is CASTASGSSYEQYF. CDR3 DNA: TGTGCCAGCACTGCTAGCGGGAGCTCCTACGAGCAGTACTTC.

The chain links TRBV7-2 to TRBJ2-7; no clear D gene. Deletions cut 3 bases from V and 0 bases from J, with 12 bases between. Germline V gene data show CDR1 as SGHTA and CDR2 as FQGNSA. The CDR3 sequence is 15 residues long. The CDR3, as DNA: TGTGCCAGCAGCTTGGGCATCCAAAGCTCCTACGAGCAGTACTTC. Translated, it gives CASSLGIQSSYEQYF.

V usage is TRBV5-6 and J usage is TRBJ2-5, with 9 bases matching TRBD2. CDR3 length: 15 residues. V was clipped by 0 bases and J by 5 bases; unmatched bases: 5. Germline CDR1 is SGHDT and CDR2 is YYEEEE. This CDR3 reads CASSLALAGQETQYF. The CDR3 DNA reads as TGTGCCAGCAGCTTGGCACTAGCGGGCCAGGAGACCCAGTACTTC.

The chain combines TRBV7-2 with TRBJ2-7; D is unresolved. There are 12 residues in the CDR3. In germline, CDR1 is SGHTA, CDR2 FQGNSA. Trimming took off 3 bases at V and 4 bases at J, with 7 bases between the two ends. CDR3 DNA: TGTGCCAGCAGCTTGCAGGATTACGAGCAGTACTTC. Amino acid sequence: CASSLQDYEQYF.

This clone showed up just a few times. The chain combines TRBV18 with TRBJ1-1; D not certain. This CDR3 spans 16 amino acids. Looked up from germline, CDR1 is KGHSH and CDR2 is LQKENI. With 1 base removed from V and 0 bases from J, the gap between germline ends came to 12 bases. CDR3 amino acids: CASSPQRGGLNTEAFF. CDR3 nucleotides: TGTGCCAGCTCACCACAGCGGGGAGGTCTGAACACTGAAGCTTTCTTT.

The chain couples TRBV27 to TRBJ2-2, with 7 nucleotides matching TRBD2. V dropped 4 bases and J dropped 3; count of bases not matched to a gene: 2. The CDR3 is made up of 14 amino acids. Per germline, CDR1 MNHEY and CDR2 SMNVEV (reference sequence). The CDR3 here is CASSWGGDTGELFF. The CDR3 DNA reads TGTGCCAGCAGTTGGGGGGGAGACACCGGGGAGCTGTTTTTT.

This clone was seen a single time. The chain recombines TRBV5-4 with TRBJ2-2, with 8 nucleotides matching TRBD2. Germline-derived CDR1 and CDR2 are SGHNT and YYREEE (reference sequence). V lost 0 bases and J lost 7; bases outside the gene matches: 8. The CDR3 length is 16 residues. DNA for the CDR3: TGTGCCAGCAGCTTGGGATACGGGGGGGCCCACGGGGAGCTGTTTTTT. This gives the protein CASSLGYGGAHGELFF.

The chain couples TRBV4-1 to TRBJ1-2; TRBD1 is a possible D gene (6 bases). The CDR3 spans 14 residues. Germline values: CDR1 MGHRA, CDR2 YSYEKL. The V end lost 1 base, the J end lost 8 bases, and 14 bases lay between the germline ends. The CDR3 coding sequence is TGCGCCAGCAGCCAAGCATGGACAGTTGCAGGCTACACCTTC. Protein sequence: CASSQAWTVAGYTF.

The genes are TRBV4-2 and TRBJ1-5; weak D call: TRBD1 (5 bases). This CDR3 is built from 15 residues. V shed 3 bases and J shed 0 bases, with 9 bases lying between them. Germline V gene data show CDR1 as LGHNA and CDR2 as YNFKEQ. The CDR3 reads CASSQEGFSNQPQHF. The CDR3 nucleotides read TGTGCCAGCAGCCAGGAGGGGTTTAGCAATCAGCCCCAGCATTTT.

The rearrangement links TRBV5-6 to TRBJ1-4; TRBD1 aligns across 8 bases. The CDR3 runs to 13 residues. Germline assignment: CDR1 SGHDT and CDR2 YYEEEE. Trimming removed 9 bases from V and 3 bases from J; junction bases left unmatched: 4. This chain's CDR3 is CATNRGSNEKLFF. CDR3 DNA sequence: TGTGCCACTAACAGGGGGTCTAATGAAAAACTGTTTTTT.

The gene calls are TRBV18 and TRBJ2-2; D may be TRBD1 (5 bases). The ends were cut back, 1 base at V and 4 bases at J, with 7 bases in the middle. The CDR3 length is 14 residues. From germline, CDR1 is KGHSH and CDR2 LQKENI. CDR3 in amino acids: CASSPQGRTGELFF. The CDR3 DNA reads TGTGCCAGCTCACCACAGGGGCGCACCGGGGAGCTGTTTTTT.

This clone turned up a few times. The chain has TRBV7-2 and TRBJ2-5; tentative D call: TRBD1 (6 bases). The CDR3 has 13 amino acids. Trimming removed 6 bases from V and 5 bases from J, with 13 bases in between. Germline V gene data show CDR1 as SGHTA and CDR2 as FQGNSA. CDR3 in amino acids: CASSIQGRETQYF. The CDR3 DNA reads TGTGCCAGCAGTATTCAGGGGCGGGAGACCCAGTACTTC.

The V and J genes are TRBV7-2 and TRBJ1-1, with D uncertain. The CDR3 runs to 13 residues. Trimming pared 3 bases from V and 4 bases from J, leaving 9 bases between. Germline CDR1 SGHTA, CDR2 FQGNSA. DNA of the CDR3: TGTGCCAGCAGCTTTGCGGGGAGCACTGAAGCTTTCTTT. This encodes CASSFAGSTEAFF.